Here is one T cell receptor beta chain with its context. Its matching antigen is unknown. Generated by immunoSEQ multiplex PCR, the TCRdb table keeps only in-frame clones and is missing some. The sample consists of fewer than 300,000 clones, just over 90% of them appearing once. Per the germline V gene, CDR1 is ENHRY and CDR2 is SYGVKD. Between the trimmed V and J ends, which lost 10 bases and 4 bases, there was a span of 16 bases. The CDR3 totals 14 residues. This sample is part of a study of T cell responses to AZD1222 COVID-19 vaccine. Study results and limitations: Mostly white British, mostly female donors; authors suggested clonal diversity may be underestimated.

The sample was peripheral blood, taken on day 0 of AZD1222 vaccination. V gene TRBV10-3 combines with J gene TRBJ2-2; possible D gene TRBD1, 6 bases. This TCR was sampled from an adult in good health. The CDR3 DNA reads TGTGCCACCGAACAGGGCGAGAGCACCGGGGAGCTGTTTTTT. This sequence encodes CATEQGESTGELFF.